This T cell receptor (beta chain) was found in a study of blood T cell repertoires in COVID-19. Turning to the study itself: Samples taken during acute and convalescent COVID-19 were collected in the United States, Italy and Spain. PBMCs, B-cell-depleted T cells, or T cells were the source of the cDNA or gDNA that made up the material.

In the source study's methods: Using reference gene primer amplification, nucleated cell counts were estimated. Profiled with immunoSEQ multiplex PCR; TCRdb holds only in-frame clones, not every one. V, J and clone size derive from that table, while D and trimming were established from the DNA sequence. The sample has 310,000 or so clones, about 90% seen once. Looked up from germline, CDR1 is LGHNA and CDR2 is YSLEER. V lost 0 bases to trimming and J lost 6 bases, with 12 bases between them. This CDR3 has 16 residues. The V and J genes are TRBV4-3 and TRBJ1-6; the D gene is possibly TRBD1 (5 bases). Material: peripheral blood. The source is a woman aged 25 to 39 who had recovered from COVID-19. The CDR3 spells CASSQDLTAANSPLHF. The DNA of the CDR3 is TGCGCCAGCAGCCAAGATCTGACAGCCGCTAATTCACCCCTCCACTTT.